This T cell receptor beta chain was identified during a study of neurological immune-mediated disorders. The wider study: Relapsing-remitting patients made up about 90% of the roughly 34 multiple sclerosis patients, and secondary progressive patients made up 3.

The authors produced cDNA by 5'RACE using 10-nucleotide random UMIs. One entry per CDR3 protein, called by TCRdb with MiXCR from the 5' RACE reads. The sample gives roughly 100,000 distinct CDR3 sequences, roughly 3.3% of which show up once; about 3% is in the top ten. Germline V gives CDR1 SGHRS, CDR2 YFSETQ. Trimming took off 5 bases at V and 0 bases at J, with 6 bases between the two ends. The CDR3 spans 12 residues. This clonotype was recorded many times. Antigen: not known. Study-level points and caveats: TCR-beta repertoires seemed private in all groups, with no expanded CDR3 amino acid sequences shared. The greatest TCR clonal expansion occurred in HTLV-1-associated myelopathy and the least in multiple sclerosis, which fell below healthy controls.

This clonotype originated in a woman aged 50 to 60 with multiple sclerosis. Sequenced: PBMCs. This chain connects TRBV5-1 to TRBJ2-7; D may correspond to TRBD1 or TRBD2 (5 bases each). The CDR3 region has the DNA TGCGCCAGCAGAGGGACCTCCTACGAGCAGTACTTC. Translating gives CASRGTSYEQYF. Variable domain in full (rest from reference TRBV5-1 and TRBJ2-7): KAGVTQTPRYLIKTRGQQVTLSCSPISGHRSVSWYQQTPGQGLQFLFEYFSETQRNKGNFPGRFSGRQFSNSRSEMNVSTLELGDSALYLCASRGTSYEQYFGPGTRLTVT.